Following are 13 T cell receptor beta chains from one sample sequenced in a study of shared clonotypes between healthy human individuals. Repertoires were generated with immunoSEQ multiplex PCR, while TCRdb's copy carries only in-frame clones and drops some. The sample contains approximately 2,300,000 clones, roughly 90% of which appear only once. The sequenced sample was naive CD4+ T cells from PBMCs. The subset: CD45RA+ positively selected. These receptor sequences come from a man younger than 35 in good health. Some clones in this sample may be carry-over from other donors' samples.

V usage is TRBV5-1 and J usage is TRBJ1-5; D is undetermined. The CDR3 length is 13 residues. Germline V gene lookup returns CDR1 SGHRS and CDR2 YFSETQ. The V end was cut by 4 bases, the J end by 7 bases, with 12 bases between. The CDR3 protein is CASSVQDGQPQHF. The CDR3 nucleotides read TGCGCCAGCAGCGTTCAGGACGGACAGCCCCAGCATTTT.

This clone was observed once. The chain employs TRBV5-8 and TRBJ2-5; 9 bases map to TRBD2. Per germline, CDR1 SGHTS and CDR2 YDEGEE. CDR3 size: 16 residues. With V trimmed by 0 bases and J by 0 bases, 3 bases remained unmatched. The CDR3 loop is CASSLGLAENQETQYF. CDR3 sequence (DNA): TGTGCCAGCAGCTTGGGACTAGCGGAGAACCAAGAGACCCAGTACTTC.

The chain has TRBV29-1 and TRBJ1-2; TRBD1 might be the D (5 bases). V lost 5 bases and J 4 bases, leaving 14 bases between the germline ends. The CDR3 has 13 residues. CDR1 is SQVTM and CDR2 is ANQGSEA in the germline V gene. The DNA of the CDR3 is TGCAGCGTTCGGGCAGGGATAACCTATGGCTACACCTTC. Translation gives CSVRAGITYGYTF.

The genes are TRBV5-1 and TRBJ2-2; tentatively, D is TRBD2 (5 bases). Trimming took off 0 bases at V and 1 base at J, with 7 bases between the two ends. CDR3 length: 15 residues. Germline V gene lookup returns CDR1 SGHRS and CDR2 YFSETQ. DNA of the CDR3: TGCGCCAGCAGCTTGGTGAGCGGGAACACCGGGGAGCTGTTTTTT. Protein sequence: CASSLVSGNTGELFF.

For the CDR3, the DNA is TGTGCCAGCAGTTCTTACAGGGGAATCGGGGAGCTGTTTTTT. Amino acids: CASSSYRGIGELFF. The chain recombines TRBV6-5 with TRBJ2-2, with TRBD1 matching 7 bases. Looked up from germline, CDR1 is MNHEY and CDR2 is SVGAGI. There are 14 residues in the CDR3. V lost 4 bases to trimming and J lost 7 bases; unmatched junction nucleotides: 6.

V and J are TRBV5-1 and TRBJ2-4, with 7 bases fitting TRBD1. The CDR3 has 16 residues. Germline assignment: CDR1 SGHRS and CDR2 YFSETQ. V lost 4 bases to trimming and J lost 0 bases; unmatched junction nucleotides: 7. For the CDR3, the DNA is TGCGCCAGCAGCATCCCGACAGGGAAAGCCAAAAACATTCAGTACTTC. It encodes CASSIPTGKAKNIQYF.

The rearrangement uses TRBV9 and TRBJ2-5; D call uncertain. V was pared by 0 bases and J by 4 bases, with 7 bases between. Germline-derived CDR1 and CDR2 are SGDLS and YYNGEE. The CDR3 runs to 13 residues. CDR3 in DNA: TGTGCCAGCAGCGTAGGATCTCGAGAGACCCAGTACTTC. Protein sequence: CASSVGSRETQYF.

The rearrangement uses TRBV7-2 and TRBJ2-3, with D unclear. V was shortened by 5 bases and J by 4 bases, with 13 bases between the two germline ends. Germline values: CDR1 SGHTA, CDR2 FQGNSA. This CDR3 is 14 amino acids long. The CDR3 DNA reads TGTGCCAGCAGCACCCGACAACACCCAGATACGCAGTATTTT. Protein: CASSTRQHPDTQYF.

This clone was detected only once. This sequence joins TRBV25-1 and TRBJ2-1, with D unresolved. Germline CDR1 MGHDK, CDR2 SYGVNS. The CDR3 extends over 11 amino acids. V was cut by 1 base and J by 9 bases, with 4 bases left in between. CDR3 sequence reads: CASSEFIEQFF. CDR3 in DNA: TGTGCCAGCAGTGAATTCATTGAGCAGTTCTTC.

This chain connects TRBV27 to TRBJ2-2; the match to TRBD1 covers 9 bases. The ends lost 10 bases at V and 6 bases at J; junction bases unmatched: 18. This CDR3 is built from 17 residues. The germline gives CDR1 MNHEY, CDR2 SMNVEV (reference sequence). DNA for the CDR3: TGTGCCATCGCGACCTACAGGGGGCCATCCCTAGCCGGGGAGCTGTTTTTT. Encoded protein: CAIATYRGPSLAGELFF.

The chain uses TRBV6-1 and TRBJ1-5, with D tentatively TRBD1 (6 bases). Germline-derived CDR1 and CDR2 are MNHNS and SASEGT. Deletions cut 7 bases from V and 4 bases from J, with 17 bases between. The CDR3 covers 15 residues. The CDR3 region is CASILQDRINQPQHF. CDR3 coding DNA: TGTGCCAGCATCCTACAGGACAGAATAAATCAGCCCCAGCATTTT.

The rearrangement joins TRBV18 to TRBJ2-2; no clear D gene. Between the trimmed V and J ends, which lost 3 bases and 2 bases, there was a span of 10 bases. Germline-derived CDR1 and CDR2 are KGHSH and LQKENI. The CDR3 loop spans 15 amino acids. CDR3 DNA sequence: TGTGCCAGCTCACCCGCGTTGGTTAACACCGGGGAGCTGTTTTTT. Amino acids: CASSPALVNTGELFF.

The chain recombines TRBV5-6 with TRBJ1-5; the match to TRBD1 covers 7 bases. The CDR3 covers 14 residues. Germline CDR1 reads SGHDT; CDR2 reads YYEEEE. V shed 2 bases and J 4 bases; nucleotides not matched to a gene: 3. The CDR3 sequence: CASSFSGGNQPQHF. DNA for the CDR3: TGTGCCAGCAGCTTTTCAGGGGGGAATCAGCCCCAGCATTTT.